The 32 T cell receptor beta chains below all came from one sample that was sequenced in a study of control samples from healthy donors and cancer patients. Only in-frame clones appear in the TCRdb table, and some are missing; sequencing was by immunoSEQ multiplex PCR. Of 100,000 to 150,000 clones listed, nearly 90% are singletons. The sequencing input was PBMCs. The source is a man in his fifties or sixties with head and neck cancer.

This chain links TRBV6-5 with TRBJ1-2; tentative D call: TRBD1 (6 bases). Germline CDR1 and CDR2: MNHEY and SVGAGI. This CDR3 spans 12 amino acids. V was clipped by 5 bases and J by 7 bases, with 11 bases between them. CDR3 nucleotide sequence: TGTGCCAGCAGTCAGGGGCCCAGTGGCTACACCTTC. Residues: CASSQGPSGYTF.

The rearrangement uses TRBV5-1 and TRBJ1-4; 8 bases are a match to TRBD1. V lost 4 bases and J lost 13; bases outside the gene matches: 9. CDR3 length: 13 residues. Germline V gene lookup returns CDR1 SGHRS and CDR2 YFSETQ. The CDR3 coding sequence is TGCGCCAGCAGCCGGGACAGGCCGGGTGTACTGTTTTTT. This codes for CASSRDRPGVLFF.

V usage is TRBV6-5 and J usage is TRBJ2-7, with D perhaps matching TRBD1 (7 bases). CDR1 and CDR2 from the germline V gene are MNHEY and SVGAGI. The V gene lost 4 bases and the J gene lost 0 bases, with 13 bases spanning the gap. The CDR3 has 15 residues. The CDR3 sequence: CASSLTGRSSYEQYF. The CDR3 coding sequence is TGTGCCAGCAGTTTGACAGGGAGGAGCTCCTACGAGCAGTACTTC.

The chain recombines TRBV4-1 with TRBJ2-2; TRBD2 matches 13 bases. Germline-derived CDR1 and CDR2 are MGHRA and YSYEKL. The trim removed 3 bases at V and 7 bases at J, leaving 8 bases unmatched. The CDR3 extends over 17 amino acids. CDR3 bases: TGCGCCAGCAGCCAGTCTACTAGCGGGAGGGCCAGCGGGGAGCTGTTTTTT. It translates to CASSQSTSGRASGELFF.

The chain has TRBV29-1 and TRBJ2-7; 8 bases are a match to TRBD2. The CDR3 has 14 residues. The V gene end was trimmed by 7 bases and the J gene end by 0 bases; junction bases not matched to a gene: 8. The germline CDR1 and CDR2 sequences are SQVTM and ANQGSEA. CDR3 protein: CSAYLAGYSYEQYF. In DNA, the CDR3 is TGCAGCGCATACCTAGCGGGTTACTCCTACGAGCAGTACTTC.

Written as DNA, the CDR3 is TGTGCCAGCAGTGATATCGGGGGCTCAAGCTCCTACAATGAGCAGTTCTTC. Protein sequence: CASSDIGGSSSYNEQFF. V usage is TRBV4-2 and J usage is TRBJ2-1; D may match TRBD1 or TRBD2 (6 bases each). Trimming removed 6 bases at V and 0 bases at J, with 18 bases between. The CDR3 has 17 residues. The germline CDR1 and CDR2 sequences are LGHNA and YNFKEQ.

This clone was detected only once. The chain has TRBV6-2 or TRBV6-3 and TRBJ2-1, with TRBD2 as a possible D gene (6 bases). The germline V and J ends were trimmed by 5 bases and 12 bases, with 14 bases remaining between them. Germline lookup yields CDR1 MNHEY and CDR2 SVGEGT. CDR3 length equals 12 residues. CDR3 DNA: TGTGCCAGCAGTACGGGAGATTTAGGGCAGTTCTTC. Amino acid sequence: CASSTGDLGQFF.

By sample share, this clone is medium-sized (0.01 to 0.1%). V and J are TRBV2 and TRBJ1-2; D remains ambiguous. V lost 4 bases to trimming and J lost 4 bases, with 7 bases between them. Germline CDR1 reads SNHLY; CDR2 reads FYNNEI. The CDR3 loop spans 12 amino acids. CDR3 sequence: CASSASGYGYTF. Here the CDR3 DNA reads TGTGCCAGCAGTGCGTCTGGCTATGGCTACACCTTC.

For the CDR3, the DNA is TGTGCCAGCAGCTTAGAGGCCGGGGGAACGTTGAACACTGAAGCTTTCTTT. Encoded protein: CASSLEAGGTLNTEAFF. The chain has TRBV7-3 and TRBJ1-1, with a weak D call TRBD1 (5 bases). V was clipped by 2 bases and J by 0 bases, with 16 bases between them. The CDR3 sequence is 17 residues long. In germline, CDR1 is SGHTA, CDR2 FQGTGA.

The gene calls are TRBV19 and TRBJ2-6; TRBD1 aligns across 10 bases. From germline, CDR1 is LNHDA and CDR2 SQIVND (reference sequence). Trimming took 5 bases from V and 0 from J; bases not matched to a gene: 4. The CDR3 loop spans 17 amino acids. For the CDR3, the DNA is TGTGCCAGTAGTCCGGGACAGGGGAGCTCTGGGGCCAACGTCCTGACTTTC. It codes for CASSPGQGSSGANVLTF.

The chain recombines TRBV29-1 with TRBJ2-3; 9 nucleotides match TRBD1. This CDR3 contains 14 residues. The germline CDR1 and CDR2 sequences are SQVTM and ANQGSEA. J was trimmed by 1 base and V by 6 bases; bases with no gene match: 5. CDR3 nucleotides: TGCAGCGTATCGGGACAGGGTGGCACAGATACGCAGTATTTT. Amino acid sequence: CSVSGQGGTDTQYF.

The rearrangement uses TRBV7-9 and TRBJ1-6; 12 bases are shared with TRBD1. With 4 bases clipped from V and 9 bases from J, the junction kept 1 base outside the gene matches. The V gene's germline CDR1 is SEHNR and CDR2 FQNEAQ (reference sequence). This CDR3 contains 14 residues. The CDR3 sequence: CASSSGQGASPLHF. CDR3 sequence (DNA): TGTGCCAGCAGCTCGGGACAGGGGGCTTCACCCCTCCACTTT.

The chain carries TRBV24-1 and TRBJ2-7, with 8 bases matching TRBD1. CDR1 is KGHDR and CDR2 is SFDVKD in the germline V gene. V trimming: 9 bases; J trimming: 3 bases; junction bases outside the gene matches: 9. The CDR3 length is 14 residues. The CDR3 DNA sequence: TGTGCCACCTCCCCCGGGACAGGCAACTACGAGCAGTACTTC. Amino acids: CATSPGTGNYEQYF.

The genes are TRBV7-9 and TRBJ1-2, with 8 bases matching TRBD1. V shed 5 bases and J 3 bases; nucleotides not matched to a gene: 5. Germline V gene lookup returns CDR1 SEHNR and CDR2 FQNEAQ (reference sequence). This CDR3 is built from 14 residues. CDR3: CASSRRGLDYGYTF. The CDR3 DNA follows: TGTGCCAGCAGCCGCAGGGGGCTTGACTATGGCTACACCTTC.

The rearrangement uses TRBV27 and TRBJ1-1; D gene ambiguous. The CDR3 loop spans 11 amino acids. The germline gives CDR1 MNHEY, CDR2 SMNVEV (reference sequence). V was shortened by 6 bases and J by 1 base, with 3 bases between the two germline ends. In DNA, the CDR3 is TGTGCCAGCAGGAAGAACACTGAAGCTTTCTTT. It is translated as CASRKNTEAFF.

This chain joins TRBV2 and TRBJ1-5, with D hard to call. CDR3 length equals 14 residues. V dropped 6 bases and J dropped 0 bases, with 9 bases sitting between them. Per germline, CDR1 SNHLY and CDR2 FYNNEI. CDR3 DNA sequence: TGTGCCAGCAGCCTGACGGGTAGCAATCAGCCCCAGCATTTT. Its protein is CASSLTGSNQPQHF. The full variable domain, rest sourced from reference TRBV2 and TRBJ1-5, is EPEVTQTPSHQVTQMGQEVILRCVPISNHLYFYWYRQILGQKVEFLVSFYNNEISEKSEIFDDQFSVERPDGSNFTLKIRSTKLEDSAMYFCASSLTGSNQPQHFGDGTRLSIL.

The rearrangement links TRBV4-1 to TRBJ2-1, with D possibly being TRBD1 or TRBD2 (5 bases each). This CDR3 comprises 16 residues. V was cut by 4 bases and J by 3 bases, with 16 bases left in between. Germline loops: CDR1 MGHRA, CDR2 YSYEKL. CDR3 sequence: CASSLEYVGVYNEQFF. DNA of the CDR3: TGCGCCAGCAGCCTCGAGTATGTGGGGGTCTACAATGAGCAGTTCTTC.

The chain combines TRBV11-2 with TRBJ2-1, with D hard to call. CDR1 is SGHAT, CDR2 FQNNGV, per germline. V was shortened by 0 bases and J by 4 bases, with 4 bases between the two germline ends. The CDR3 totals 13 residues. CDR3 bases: TGTGCCAGCAGCTTAGATAGTTACAATGAGCAGTTCTTC. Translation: CASSLDSYNEQFF.

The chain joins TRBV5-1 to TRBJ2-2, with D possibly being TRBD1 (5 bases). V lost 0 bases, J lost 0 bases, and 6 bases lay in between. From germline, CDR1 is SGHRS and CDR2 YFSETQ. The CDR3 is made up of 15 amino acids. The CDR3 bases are TGCGCCAGCAGCTTGGACAGGCCGAACACCGGGGAGCTGTTTTTT. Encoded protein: CASSLDRPNTGELFF.

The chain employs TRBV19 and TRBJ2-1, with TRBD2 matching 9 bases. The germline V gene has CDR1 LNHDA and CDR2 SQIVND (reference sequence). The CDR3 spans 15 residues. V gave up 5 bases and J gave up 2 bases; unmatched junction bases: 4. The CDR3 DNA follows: TGTGCCAGTAGTTTATTAGCGGGGGCCTACAATGAGCAGTTCTTC. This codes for CASSLLAGAYNEQFF.

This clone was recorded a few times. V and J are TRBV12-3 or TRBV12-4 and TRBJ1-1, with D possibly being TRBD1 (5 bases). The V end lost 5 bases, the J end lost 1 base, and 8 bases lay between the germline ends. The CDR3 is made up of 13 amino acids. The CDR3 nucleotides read TGTGCCAGCAGTGGGGGGGGGAACACTGAAGCTTTCTTT. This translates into CASSGGGNTEAFF.

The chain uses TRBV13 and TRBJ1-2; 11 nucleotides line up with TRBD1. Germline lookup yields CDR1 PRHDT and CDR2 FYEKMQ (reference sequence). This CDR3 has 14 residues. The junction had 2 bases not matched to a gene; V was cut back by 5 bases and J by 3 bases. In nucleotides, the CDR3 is TGTGCCAGCAGCGGGGGACAGGGGGACTATGGCTACACCTTC. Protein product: CASSGGQGDYGYTF. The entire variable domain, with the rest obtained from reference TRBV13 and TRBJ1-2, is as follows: AAGVIQSPRHLIKEKRETATLKCYPIPRHDTVYWYQQGPGQDPQFLISFYEKMQSDKGSIPDRFSAQQFSDYHSELNMSSLELGDSALYFCASSGGQGDYGYTFGSGTRLTVV.

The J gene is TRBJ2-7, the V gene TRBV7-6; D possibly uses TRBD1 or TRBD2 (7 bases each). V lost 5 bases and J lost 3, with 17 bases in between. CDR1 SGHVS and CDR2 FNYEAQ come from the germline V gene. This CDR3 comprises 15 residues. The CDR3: CASSVAGGDGYEQYF. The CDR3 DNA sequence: TGTGCCAGCAGCGTCGCAGGGGGGGATGGCTACGAGCAGTACTTC.

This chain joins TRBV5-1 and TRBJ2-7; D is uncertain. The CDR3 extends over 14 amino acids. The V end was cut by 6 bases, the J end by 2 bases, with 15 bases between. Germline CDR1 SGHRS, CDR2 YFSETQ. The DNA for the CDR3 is TGCGCCAGCAATTCGTATCCGGGCACCTACGAGCAGTACTTC. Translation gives CASNSYPGTYEQYF.

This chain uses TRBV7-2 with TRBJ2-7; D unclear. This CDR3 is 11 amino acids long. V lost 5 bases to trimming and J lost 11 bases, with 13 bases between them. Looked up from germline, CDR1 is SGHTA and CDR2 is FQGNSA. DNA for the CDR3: TGTGCCAGCAGCGCTCAGGTTGTCAAGTACTTC. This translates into CASSAQVVKYF.

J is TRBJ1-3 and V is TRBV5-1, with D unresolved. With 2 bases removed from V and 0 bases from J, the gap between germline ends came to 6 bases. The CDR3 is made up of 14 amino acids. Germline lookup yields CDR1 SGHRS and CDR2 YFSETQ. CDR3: CASSFEGSGNTIYF. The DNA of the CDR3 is TGCGCCAGCAGCTTCGAAGGCTCTGGAAACACCATATATTTT.

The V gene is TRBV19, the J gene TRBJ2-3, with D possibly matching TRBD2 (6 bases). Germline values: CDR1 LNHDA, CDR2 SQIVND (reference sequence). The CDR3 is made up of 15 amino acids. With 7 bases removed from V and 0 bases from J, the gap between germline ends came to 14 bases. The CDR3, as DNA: TGTGCCAGTAAGCCGGGACTGTCTAGCACAGATACGCAGTATTTT. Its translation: CASKPGLSSTDTQYF.

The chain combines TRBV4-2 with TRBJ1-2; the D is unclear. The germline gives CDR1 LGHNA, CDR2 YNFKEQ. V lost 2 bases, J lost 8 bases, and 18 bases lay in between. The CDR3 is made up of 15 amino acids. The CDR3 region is CASSQSEVEVQGYTF. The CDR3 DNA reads TGTGCCAGCAGCCAAAGCGAAGTAGAAGTACAGGGCTACACCTTC.

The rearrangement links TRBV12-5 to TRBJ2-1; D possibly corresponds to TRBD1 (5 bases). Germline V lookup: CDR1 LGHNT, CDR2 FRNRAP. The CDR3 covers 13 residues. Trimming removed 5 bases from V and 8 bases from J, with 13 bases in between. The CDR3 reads CASGTDQGHEQFF. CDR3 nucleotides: TGTGCTAGTGGTACGGACCAGGGCCATGAGCAGTTCTTC.

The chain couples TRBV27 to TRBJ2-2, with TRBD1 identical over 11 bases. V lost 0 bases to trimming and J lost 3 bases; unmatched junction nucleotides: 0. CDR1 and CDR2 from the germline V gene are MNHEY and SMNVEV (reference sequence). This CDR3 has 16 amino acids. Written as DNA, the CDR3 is TGTGCCAGCAGTTTATCGGGACAGGGGGACACCGGGGAGCTGTTTTTT. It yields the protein CASSLSGQGDTGELFF.

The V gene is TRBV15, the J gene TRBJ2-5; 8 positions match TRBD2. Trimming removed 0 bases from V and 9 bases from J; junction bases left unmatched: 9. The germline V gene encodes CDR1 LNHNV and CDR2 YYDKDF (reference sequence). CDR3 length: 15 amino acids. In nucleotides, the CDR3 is TGTGCCACCAGCAGAGAGCGGGGGGCGACCGAGTCCCAGTACTTC. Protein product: CATSRERGATESQYF.

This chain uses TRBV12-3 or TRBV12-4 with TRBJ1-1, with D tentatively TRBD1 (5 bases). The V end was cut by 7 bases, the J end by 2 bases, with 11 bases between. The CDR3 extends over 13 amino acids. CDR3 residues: CASTLTANTEAFF. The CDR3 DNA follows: TGTGCCAGCACCTTGACAGCCAACACTGAAGCTTTCTTT.